Listed here are 5 T cell receptor beta chains from one sample, sequenced in a study of T cell responses to AZD1222 COVID-19 vaccine. Using immunoSEQ multiplex PCR, the repertoire was profiled, and TCRdb retains in-frame clones only, with some absent. This sample has more than 120,000 clones, with about 86% found just once. The input for sequencing was peripheral blood, taken 28 days after the second AZD1222 dose. The source is an adult who received the AZD1222 COVID-19 vaccine.

The rearrangement uses TRBV19 and TRBJ1-4; D is possibly TRBD1 (6 bases). The CDR3 is 15 residues long. Germline V CDR1 and CDR2: LNHDA, SQIVND (reference sequence). V was cut by 5 bases and J by 5 bases, with 15 bases left in between. DNA for the CDR3: TGTGCCAGTAGTCCGTGGGGACACCAGAATGAAAAACTGTTTTTT. This sequence encodes CASSPWGHQNEKLFF.

The chain combines TRBV7-8 with TRBJ2-3; the D call may be TRBD1 or TRBD2 (5 bases each). Germline CDR1 and CDR2: SGHVS and FQNEAQ. The V end was cut by 0 bases, the J end by 6 bases, with 19 bases between. CDR3 size: 17 residues. CDR3 amino acids: CASSLALGTGNRDTQYF. CDR3 DNA sequence: TGTGCCAGCAGCTTAGCGCTCGGGACCGGTAACAGGGATACGCAGTATTTT.

The rearrangement uses TRBV6-6 and TRBJ2-7, with D possibly being TRBD2 (6 bases). This CDR3 is built from 13 residues. Germline loops: CDR1 MNHNY, CDR2 SVGAGI (reference sequence). The V gene lost 0 bases and the J gene lost 6 bases, with 9 bases spanning the gap. CDR3 sequence: CASSYSEGGEQYF. In nucleotides, the CDR3 is TGTGCCAGCAGTTACTCGGAGGGAGGCGAGCAGTACTTC.

V is TRBV10-2 and J is TRBJ2-1; D is possibly TRBD2 (6 bases). This CDR3 comprises 13 residues. CDR1 WSHSY and CDR2 SAAADI come from the germline V gene. V shed 6 bases and J shed 6 bases, with 12 bases lying between them. CDR3 sequence (DNA): TGCGCCAGCAGAGATTGGAGGGCCAATGAGCAGTTCTTC. Protein: CASRDWRANEQFF.

V is TRBV10-3 and J is TRBJ2-3; 7 bases are a match to TRBD2. The V gene's germline CDR1 is ENHRY and CDR2 SYGVKD. Germline trimming cut 8 bases from V and 4 bases from J; bases unmatched to any gene: 6. This CDR3 has 13 amino acids. In DNA, the CDR3 is TGTGCCATCCTAATCGCGGGGGCAGATACGCAGTATTTT. It translates to CAILIAGADTQYF.